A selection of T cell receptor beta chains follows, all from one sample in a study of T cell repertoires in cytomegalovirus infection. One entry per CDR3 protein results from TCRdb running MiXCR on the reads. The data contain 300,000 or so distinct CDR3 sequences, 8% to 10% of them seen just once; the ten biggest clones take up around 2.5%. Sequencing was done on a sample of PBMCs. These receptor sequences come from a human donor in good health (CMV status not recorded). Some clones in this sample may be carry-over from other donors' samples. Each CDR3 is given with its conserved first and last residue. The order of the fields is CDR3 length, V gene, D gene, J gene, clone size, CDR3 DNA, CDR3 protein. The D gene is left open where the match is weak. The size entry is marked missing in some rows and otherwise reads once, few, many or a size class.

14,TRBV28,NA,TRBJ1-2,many,TGTGCCAGCAGTCCCCCTACAGTCAACTATGGCTACACCTTC,CASSPPTVNYGYTF
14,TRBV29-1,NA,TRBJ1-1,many,TGCAGCGTTGGCCTTGGCCTTATGAACACTGAAGCTTTCTTT,CSVGLGLMNTEAFF
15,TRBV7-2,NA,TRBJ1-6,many,TGTGCCAGCAGCGGGAAGGGCTCCTATAATTCACCCCTCCACTTT,CASSGKGSYNSPLHF
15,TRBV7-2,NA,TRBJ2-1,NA,TGTGCCAGCAGCTTAAGGCTAAGGGGCGACAATGAGCAGTTCTTC,CASSLRLRGDNEQFF
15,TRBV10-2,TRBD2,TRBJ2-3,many,TGCGCCAGCAGTAATCCCGGGGGGGCTGCAGATACGCAGTATTTT,CASSNPGGAADTQYF
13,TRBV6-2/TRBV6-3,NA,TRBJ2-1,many,TGTGCCAGCAGTTTCGACGAATACAATGAGCAGTTCTTC,CASSFDEYNEQFF
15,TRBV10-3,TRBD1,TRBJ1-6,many,TGTGCCATCAGTGGAGGACAGGGGGAAGGTTCACCCCTCCACTTT,CAISGGQGEGSPLHF
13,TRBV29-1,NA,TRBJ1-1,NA,TGCAGCGGGTCCCGACTACTGAACACTGAAGCTTTCTTT,CSGSRLLNTEAFF
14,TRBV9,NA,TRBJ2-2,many,TGTGCCAGCAGCGTCGGGACAAGCCCCGGGGAGCTGTTTTTT,CASSVGTSPGELFF
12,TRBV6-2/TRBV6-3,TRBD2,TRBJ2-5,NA,TGTGCCAGCACTCGCGGGAGGGAGACCCAGTACTTC,CASTRGRETQYF
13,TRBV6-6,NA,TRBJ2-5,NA,TGTGCCAGCAGACGACAGAACCAAGAGACCCAGTACTTC,CASRRQNQETQYF
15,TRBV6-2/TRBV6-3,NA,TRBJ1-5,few,TGTGCCAGCAGTTACTCAGGGGGAGGATATCAGCCCCAGCATTTT,CASSYSGGGYQPQHF
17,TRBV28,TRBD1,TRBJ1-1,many,TGTGCCAGCAGTTCTGCCGGGACAGGGTCCGGGAACACTGAAGCTTTCTTT,CASSSAGTGSGNTEAFF
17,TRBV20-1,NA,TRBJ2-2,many,TGCAGTGCTAGAGATCTAGAGGTCGGTTCCTACACCGGGGAGCTGTTTTTT,CSARDLEVGSYTGELFF